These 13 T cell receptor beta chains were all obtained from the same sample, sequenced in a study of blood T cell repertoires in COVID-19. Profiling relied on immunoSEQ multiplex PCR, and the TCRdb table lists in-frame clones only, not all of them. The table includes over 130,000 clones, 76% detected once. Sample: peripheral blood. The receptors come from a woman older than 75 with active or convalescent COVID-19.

The chain's CDR3 is CASSPGLAGGGETQYF. The CDR3 DNA reads TGTGCCAGCAGCCCAGGACTAGCGGGGGGAGGAGAGACCCAGTACTTC. The rearrangement links TRBV5-4 to TRBJ2-5, with TRBD2 matching over 14 bases. The CDR3 runs to 16 residues. The germline CDR1 and CDR2 sequences are SGHNT and YYREEE (reference sequence). V dropped 4 bases and J dropped 4; count of bases not matched to a gene: 6.

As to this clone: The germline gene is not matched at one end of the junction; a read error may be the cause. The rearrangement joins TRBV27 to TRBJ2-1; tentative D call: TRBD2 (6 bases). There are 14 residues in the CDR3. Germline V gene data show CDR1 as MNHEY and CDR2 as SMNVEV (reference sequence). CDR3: CASSISGRYNEQFF. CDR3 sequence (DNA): TGTGCCAGCAGTATATCAGGGAGGTACAATGAGCAGTTCTTC.

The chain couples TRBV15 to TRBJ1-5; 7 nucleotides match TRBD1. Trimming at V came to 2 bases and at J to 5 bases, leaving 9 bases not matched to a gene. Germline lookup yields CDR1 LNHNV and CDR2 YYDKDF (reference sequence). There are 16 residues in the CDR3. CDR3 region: CATSRPGQAGYQPQHF. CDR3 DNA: TGTGCCACCAGCAGACCAGGACAGGCCGGCTATCAGCCCCAGCATTTT.

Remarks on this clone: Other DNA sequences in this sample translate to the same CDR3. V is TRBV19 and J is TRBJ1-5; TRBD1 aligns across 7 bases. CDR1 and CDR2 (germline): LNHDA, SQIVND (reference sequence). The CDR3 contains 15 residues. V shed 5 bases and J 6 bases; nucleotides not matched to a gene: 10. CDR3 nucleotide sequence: TGTGCCAGTAGTTCTCTTGACAGGGTAGGTCAGCCCCAGCATTTT. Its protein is CASSSLDRVGQPQHF.

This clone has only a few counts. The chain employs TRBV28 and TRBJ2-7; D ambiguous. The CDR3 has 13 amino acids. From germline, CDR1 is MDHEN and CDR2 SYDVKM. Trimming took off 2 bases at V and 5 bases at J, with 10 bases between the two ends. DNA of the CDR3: TGTGCCAGCAGTTTAGCAGTTATCAACGAGCAGTACTTC. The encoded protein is CASSLAVINEQYF.

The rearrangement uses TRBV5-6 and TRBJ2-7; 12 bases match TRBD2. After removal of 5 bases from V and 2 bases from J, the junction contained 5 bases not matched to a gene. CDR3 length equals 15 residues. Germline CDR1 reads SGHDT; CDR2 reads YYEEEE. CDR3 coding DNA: TGTGCCAGCAGGAAGACTAGCGGGAGTACCTACGAGCAGTACTTC. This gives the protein CASRKTSGSTYEQYF.

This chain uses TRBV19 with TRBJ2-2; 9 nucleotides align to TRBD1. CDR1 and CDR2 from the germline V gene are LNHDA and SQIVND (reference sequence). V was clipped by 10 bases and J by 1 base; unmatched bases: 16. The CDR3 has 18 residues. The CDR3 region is CATRITKGTGKNTGELFF. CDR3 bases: TGTGCCACCCGTATAACGAAGGGGACAGGGAAGAACACCGGGGAGCTGTTTTTT.

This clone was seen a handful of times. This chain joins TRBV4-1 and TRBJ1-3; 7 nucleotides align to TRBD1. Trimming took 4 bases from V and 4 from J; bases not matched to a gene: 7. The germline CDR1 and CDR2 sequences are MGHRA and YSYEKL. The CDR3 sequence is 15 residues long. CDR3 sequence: CASSLTGEPGNTIYF. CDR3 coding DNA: TGCGCCAGCAGCCTTACAGGGGAACCGGGAAACACCATATATTTT.

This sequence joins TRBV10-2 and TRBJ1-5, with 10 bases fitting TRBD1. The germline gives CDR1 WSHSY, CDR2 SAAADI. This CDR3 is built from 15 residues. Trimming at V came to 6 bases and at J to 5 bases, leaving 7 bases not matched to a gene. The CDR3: CASSPGTGVYQPQHF. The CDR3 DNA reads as TGCGCCAGCAGCCCCGGGACAGGGGTTTATCAGCCCCAGCATTTT.

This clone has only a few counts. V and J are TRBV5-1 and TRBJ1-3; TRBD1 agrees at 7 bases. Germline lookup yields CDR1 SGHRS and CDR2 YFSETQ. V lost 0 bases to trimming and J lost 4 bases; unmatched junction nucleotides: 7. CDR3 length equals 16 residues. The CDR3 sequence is CASSLVPTGTGNTIYF. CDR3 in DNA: TGCGCCAGCAGCTTGGTTCCGACAGGGACGGGAAACACCATATATTTT.

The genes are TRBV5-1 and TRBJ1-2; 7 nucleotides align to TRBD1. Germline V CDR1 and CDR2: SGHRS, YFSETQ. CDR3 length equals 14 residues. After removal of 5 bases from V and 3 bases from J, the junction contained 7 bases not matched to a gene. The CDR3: CASSRQGLDYGYTF. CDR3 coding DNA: TGCGCCAGCAGTCGACAGGGTCTGGACTATGGCTACACCTTC.

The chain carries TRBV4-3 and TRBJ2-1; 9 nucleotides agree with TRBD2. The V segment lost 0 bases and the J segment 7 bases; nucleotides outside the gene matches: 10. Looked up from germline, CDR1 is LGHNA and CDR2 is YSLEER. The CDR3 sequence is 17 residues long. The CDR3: CASSQDFETSGLNEQFF. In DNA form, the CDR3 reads TGCGCCAGCAGCCAAGATTTCGAGACTAGCGGTTTAAATGAGCAGTTCTTC.

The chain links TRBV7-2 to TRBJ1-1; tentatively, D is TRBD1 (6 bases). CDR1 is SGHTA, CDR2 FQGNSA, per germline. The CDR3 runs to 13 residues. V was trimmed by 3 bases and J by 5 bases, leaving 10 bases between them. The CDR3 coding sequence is TGTGCCAGCAGCTTCTCAGGGGTTACTGAAGCTTTCTTT. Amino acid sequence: CASSFSGVTEAFF. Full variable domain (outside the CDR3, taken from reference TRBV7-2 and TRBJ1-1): GAGVSQSPSNKVTEKGKDVELRCDPISGHTALYWYRQSLGQGLEFLIYFQGNSAPDKSGLPSDRFSAERTGGSVSTLTIQRTQQEDSAVYLCASSFSGVTEAFFGQGTRLTVV.